This is a list of T cell receptor beta chains from one sample in a study of identical twins. TCRdb independently ran MiXCR on the 5' RACE reads; one entry per CDR3 protein. This sample has about 530,000 distinct CDR3 sequences; about a fifth occur once, and the top ten carry around 0.48%. These same records also appear under a second study, on yellow fever vaccine responses in identical twins.

Sequences were obtained from CD4+ T cells sorted from blood. Receptor source: a woman aged 18-35 years in good health. The CDR3 runs from the conserved cysteine through the conserved F or W. The D gene is left open where the match is weak. The size entry is marked missing in some rows and otherwise reads once, few, many or a size class.

CDR3 protein: CAISDFYEQYF; CDR3 DNA: TGTGCCATCAGTGACTTCTACGAGCAGTACTTC; J gene: TRBJ2-7; V gene: TRBV10-3; D gene: -; clone size: -
CDR3 protein: CASSQGSGPSYGYTF; CDR3 DNA: TGCGCCAGCAGCCAAGGGAGCGGACCTAGCTATGGCTACACCTTC; J gene: TRBJ1-2; V gene: TRBV4-1; D gene: -; clone size: -
CDR3 protein: CASSLQLAGRSRGDTQYF; CDR3 DNA: TGCGCCAGCAGCTTGCAACTAGCGGGAAGGTCTAGAGGAGATACGCAGTATTTT; J gene: TRBJ2-3; V gene: TRBV5-1; D gene: TRBD2; clone size: -
CDR3 protein: CASSLALAGSADTQYF; CDR3 DNA: TGCGCCAGCAGCTTGGCACTAGCGGGATCGGCAGATACGCAGTATTTT; J gene: TRBJ2-3; V gene: TRBV5-1; D gene: TRBD2; clone size: few
CDR3 protein: CAISGGTGDNQPQHF; CDR3 DNA: TGTGCCATCAGTGGGGGGACAGGAGACAATCAGCCCCAGCATTTT; J gene: TRBJ1-5; V gene: TRBV10-3; D gene: TRBD1; clone size: -
CDR3 protein: CASSSGPGAQFF; CDR3 DNA: TGTGCCAGCAGCTCCGGACCCGGGGCGCAGTTCTTC; J gene: TRBJ2-1; V gene: TRBV12-3/TRBV12-4; D gene: -; clone size: few
CDR3 protein: CASSSIDTQYF; CDR3 DNA: TGTGCCAGCAGTAGTATAGATACGCAGTATTTT; J gene: TRBJ2-3; V gene: TRBV12-3/TRBV12-4; D gene: -; clone size: -
CDR3 protein: CASSSGTSGGARETQYF; CDR3 DNA: TGTGCCAGCAGTTCCGGGACTAGCGGGGGGGCTCGGGAGACCCAGTACTTC; J gene: TRBJ2-5; V gene: TRBV12-3/TRBV12-4; D gene: TRBD2; clone size: few
CDR3 protein: CSASRTSGNTGELFF; CDR3 DNA: TGCAGTGCTTCCAGGACTAGCGGGAACACCGGGGAGCTGTTTTTT; J gene: TRBJ2-2; V gene: TRBV20-1; D gene: TRBD2; clone size: -
CDR3 protein: CASSQGGQNNSPLHF; CDR3 DNA: TGTGCCAGCAGCCAAGGGGGACAGAATAATTCACCCCTCCACTTT; J gene: TRBJ1-6; V gene: TRBV3-1; D gene: TRBD1; clone size: -
CDR3 protein: CASRPDSTTNEKLFF; CDR3 DNA: TGTGCCAGCAGGCCCGACAGCACAACTAATGAAAAACTGTTTTTT; J gene: TRBJ1-4; V gene: TRBV12-3/TRBV12-4; D gene: -; clone size: few
CDR3 protein: CASREQGGGYTF; CDR3 DNA: TGTGCCAGCCGGGAACAGGGCGGTGGCTACACCTTC; J gene: TRBJ1-2; V gene: TRBV6-6; D gene: -; clone size: few
CDR3 protein: CASRSGLSSGNTIYF; CDR3 DNA: TGTGCCAGCAGAAGCGGACTAAGCTCTGGAAACACCATATATTTT; J gene: TRBJ1-3; V gene: TRBV12-3/TRBV12-4; D gene: -; clone size: few
CDR3 protein: CASAAGGMDVNEQFF; CDR3 DNA: TGCGCCAGCGCGGCGGGGGGCATGGATGTCAATGAGCAGTTCTTC; J gene: TRBJ2-1; V gene: TRBV5-1; D gene: TRBD2; clone size: -
CDR3 protein: CASSFGGPANTGELFF; CDR3 DNA: TGTGCCAGCAGTTTCGGAGGGCCCGCGAACACCGGGGAGCTGTTTTTT; J gene: TRBJ2-2; V gene: TRBV12-3/TRBV12-4; D gene: -; clone size: few
CDR3 protein: CASSQWETANTEAFF; CDR3 DNA: TGTGCCAGCAGCCAATGGGAGACAGCGAACACTGAAGCTTTCTTT; J gene: TRBJ1-1; V gene: TRBV4-2; D gene: -; clone size: few
CDR3 protein: CAISVTSYGTDTQYF; CDR3 DNA: TGTGCCATCAGCGTGACTAGCTATGGCACAGATACGCAGTATTTT; J gene: TRBJ2-3; V gene: TRBV10-3; D gene: TRBD2; clone size: -
CDR3 protein: CASSPTGDNQPQHF; CDR3 DNA: TGCGCCAGCAGCCCGACAGGGGATAATCAGCCCCAGCATTTT; J gene: TRBJ1-5; V gene: TRBV5-1; D gene: TRBD1; clone size: -
CDR3 protein: CASSSPLAGGPPGELFF; CDR3 DNA: TGTGCCAGCAGCTCACCCCTAGCGGGAGGGCCGCCCGGGGAGCTGTTTTTT; J gene: TRBJ2-2; V gene: TRBV7-9; D gene: TRBD2; clone size: -
CDR3 protein: CASSLFSYAGEIVYEQFF; CDR3 DNA: TGTGCCAGCAGTTTATTCTCATATGCGGGAGAGATTGTCTATGAGCAGTTCTTC; J gene: TRBJ2-1; V gene: TRBV27; D gene: TRBD2; clone size: -
CDR3 protein: CSARSLAYNEQFF; CDR3 DNA: TGCAGTGCTAGATCACTAGCCTACAATGAGCAGTTCTTC; J gene: TRBJ2-1; V gene: TRBV20-1; D gene: -; clone size: -
CDR3 protein: CASSLTTSGSLAEQYF; CDR3 DNA: TGTGCCAGCTCATTAACAACTAGCGGGAGCCTTGCCGAGCAGTACTTC; J gene: TRBJ2-7; V gene: TRBV18; D gene: TRBD2; clone size: -
CDR3 protein: CSARQGTQPQHF; CDR3 DNA: TGCAGTGCTCGGCAGGGCACTCAGCCCCAGCATTTT; J gene: TRBJ1-5; V gene: TRBV20-1; D gene: -; clone size: few
CDR3 protein: CASSLGQGTGANVLTF; CDR3 DNA: TGTGCCAGCAGCTTGGGACAGGGAACAGGGGCCAACGTCCTGACTTTC; J gene: TRBJ2-6; V gene: TRBV4-2; D gene: TRBD1; clone size: few
CDR3 protein: CASSLFPSGADTQYF; CDR3 DNA: TGTGCCAGCAGTTTATTCCCTTCGGGCGCAGATACGCAGTATTTT; J gene: TRBJ2-3; V gene: TRBV12-3/TRBV12-4; D gene: -; clone size: few
CDR3 protein: CASSPASFRGELFF; CDR3 DNA: TGTGCCAGCAGCCCAGCCTCGTTCCGAGGGGAGCTGTTTTTT; J gene: TRBJ2-2; V gene: TRBV7-2; D gene: -; clone size: few
CDR3 protein: CASSIGEVDGYTF; CDR3 DNA: TGCGCCAGCAGCATAGGTGAAGTGGATGGCTACACCTTC; J gene: TRBJ1-2; V gene: TRBV5-1; D gene: -; clone size: -
CDR3 protein: CASSFRLAAEQFF; CDR3 DNA: TGTGCCAGCAGCTTCAGACTAGCGGCAGAGCAGTTCTTC; J gene: TRBJ2-1; V gene: TRBV7-2; D gene: TRBD2; clone size: few
CDR3 protein: CASSMVVFERSTDTQYF; CDR3 DNA: TGCGCCAGCAGCATGGTCGTGTTTGAGAGAAGCACAGATACGCAGTATTTT; J gene: TRBJ2-3; V gene: TRBV5-1; D gene: -; clone size: few
CDR3 protein: CASRRTGDEKLFF; CDR3 DNA: TGTGCCAGCAGGAGGACAGGGGATGAAAAACTGTTTTTT; J gene: TRBJ1-4; V gene: TRBV12-3/TRBV12-4; D gene: TRBD1; clone size: few
CDR3 protein: CASSPGTASGTQYF; CDR3 DNA: TGCGCCAGCAGCCCCGGGACTGCCAGCGGTACGCAGTATTTT; J gene: TRBJ2-3; V gene: TRBV5-1; D gene: -; clone size: -
CDR3 protein: CASSLVGSVPNEKLFF; CDR3 DNA: TGTGCCAGCAGCTTAGTGGGTTCAGTACCTAATGAAAAACTGTTTTTT; J gene: TRBJ1-4; V gene: TRBV7-2; D gene: -; clone size: few
CDR3 protein: CASSERGRNNEQFF; CDR3 DNA: TGCGCCAGCAGTGAGAGGGGGCGCAACAATGAGCAGTTCTTC; J gene: TRBJ2-1; V gene: TRBV10-2; D gene: TRBD1; clone size: -
CDR3 protein: CASSRGQGEIYEQYF; CDR3 DNA: TGTGCCAGCAGCCGAGGACAGGGGGAAATCTACGAGCAGTACTTC; J gene: TRBJ2-7; V gene: TRBV7-9; D gene: TRBD1; clone size: -
CDR3 protein: CASSQLTSGRYTDTQYF; CDR3 DNA: TGTGCCAGCAGCCAACTGACTAGCGGGAGATACACAGATACGCAGTATTTT; J gene: TRBJ2-3; V gene: TRBV14; D gene: TRBD2; clone size: -
CDR3 protein: CASSGPLAGGPYTDTQYF; CDR3 DNA: TGTGCCAGCAGTGGGCCACTAGCGGGGGGGCCTTATACAGATACGCAGTATTTT; J gene: TRBJ2-3; V gene: TRBV28; D gene: TRBD2; clone size: few
CDR3 protein: CASSPAVQGPGELFF; CDR3 DNA: TGTGCCAGCAGCCCAGCCGTCCAGGGTCCCGGGGAGCTGTTTTTT; J gene: TRBJ2-2; V gene: TRBV7-9; D gene: -; clone size: -
CDR3 protein: CAISDYTALANEQYF; CDR3 DNA: TGTGCCATCAGTGATTATACCGCCCTGGCCAACGAGCAGTACTTC; J gene: TRBJ2-7; V gene: TRBV10-3; D gene: -; clone size: few
CDR3 protein: CASSPDGNRDTQYF; CDR3 DNA: TGTGCCAGCTCACCGGACGGGAATAGAGATACGCAGTATTTT; J gene: TRBJ2-3; V gene: TRBV18; D gene: -; clone size: few
CDR3 protein: CASGGDGIPQETQYF; CDR3 DNA: TGTGCCAGCGGTGGGGACGGAATCCCTCAAGAGACCCAGTACTTC; J gene: TRBJ2-5; V gene: TRBV2; D gene: -; clone size: -
CDR3 protein: CASSLSGGGGETQYF; CDR3 DNA: TGTGCCAGCAGCTTAAGTGGAGGGGGGGGAGAGACCCAGTACTTC; J gene: TRBJ2-5; V gene: TRBV9; D gene: -; clone size: -
CDR3 protein: CASSFFNWQPNTGELFF; CDR3 DNA: TGTGCCAGCAGTTTCTTTAATTGGCAGCCGAACACCGGGGAGCTGTTTTTT; J gene: TRBJ2-2; V gene: TRBV12-3/TRBV12-4; D gene: -; clone size: -
CDR3 protein: CSVEDGAVLTGEQYF; CDR3 DNA: TGCAGCGTTGAAGATGGGGCGGTCCTTACGGGTGAGCAGTACTTC; J gene: TRBJ2-7; V gene: TRBV29-1; D gene: -; clone size: few
CDR3 protein: CASSFRAGAWTEAFF; CDR3 DNA: TGTGCCAGCAGCTTCAGGGCAGGGGCATGGACTGAAGCTTTCTTT; J gene: TRBJ1-1; V gene: TRBV11-2; D gene: -; clone size: few
CDR3 protein: CASTPVRGSNQPQHF; CDR3 DNA: TGTGCCAGCACCCCCGTCAGGGGAAGCAATCAGCCCCAGCATTTT; J gene: TRBJ1-5; V gene: TRBV6-1; D gene: -; clone size: -
CDR3 protein: CASSLTARFATNEKLFF; CDR3 DNA: TGTGCCAGCAGCTTAACAGCGCGTTTCGCAACTAATGAAAAACTGTTTTTT; J gene: TRBJ1-4; V gene: TRBV13; D gene: -; clone size: few
CDR3 protein: CSARVSAGWTYEQYF; CDR3 DNA: TGCAGTGCTAGAGTCTCGGCGGGGTGGACCTACGAGCAGTACTTC; J gene: TRBJ2-7; V gene: TRBV20-1; D gene: -; clone size: few
CDR3 protein: CATSDSGTSGTHNEQFF; CDR3 DNA: TGTGCCACCAGTGATTCCGGGACTAGCGGGACCCACAATGAGCAGTTCTTC; J gene: TRBJ2-1; V gene: TRBV24-1; D gene: TRBD2; clone size: -
CDR3 protein: CASSQEGTGLGETQYF; CDR3 DNA: TGCGCCAGCAGCCAAGAGGGGACAGGGCTGGGAGAGACCCAGTACTTC; J gene: TRBJ2-5; V gene: TRBV4-1; D gene: TRBD1; clone size: few
CDR3 protein: CASSHPAGFSQAEQYF; CDR3 DNA: TGTGCCAGCAGTCATCCCGCAGGGTTTTCACAGGCGGAGCAGTACTTC; J gene: TRBJ2-7; V gene: TRBV12-3/TRBV12-4; D gene: -; clone size: -
CDR3 protein: CSAVRQGTSYEQYF; CDR3 DNA: TGCAGTGCAGTCCGACAGGGGACTTCCTACGAGCAGTACTTC; J gene: TRBJ2-7; V gene: TRBV20-1; D gene: TRBD1; clone size: few
CDR3 protein: CAIRTLAGGIHEQYF; CDR3 DNA: TGTGCCATCAGGACCCTAGCGGGAGGAATCCACGAGCAGTACTTC; J gene: TRBJ2-7; V gene: TRBV10-3; D gene: TRBD2; clone size: -
CDR3 protein: CASTTTPNTQYF; CDR3 DNA: TGTGCCAGCACTACGACACCCAATACGCAGTATTTT; J gene: TRBJ2-3; V gene: TRBV28; D gene: -; clone size: few
CDR3 protein: CASREPGAGELFF; CDR3 DNA: TGTGCCAGCAGAGAACCAGGGGCCGGGGAGCTGTTTTTT; J gene: TRBJ2-2; V gene: TRBV2; D gene: -; clone size: -
CDR3 protein: CATSGTQGRTTDTQYF; CDR3 DNA: TGTGCCACCAGTGGCACACAGGGTAGAACCACAGATACGCAGTATTTT; J gene: TRBJ2-3; V gene: TRBV24-1; D gene: -; clone size: -
CDR3 protein: CASSRRKQETQYF; CDR3 DNA: TGCGCCAGCAGTAGAAGAAAACAAGAGACCCAGTACTTC; J gene: TRBJ2-5; V gene: TRBV5-1; D gene: -; clone size: few